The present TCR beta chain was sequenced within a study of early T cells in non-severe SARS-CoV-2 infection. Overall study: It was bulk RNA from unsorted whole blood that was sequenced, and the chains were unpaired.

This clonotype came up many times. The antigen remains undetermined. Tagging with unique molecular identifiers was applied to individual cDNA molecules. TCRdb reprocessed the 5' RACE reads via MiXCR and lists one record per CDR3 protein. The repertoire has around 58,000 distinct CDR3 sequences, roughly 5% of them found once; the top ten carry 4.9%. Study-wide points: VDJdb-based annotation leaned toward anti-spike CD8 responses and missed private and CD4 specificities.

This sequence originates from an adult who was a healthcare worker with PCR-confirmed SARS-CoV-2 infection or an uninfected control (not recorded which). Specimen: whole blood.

In DNA, the CDR3 is TGTGCCAGCAGTTTATCGTCAGCGGGGGGGACGATTGAGCAGTTCTTC. It yields the protein CASSLSSAGGTIEQFF. This chain connects TRBV27 to TRBJ2-1, with TRBD2 matching 10 bases. V gave up 0 bases and J gave up 9 bases; unmatched junction bases: 8. Germline V lookup: CDR1 MNHEY, CDR2 SMNVEV (reference sequence). The CDR3 spans 16 residues.